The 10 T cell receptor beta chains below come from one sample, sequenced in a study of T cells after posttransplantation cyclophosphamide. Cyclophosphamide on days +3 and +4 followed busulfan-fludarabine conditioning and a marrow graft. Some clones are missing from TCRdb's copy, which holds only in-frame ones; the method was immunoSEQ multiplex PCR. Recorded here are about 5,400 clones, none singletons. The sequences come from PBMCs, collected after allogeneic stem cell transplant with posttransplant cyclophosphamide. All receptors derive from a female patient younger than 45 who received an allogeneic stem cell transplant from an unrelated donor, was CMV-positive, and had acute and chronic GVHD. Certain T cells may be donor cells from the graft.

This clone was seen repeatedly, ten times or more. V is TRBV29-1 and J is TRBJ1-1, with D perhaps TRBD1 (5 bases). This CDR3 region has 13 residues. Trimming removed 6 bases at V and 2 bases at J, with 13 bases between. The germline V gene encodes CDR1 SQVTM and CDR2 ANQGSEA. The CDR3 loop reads CSVPGLINTEAFF. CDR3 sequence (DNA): TGCAGCGTACCGGGACTTATCAACACTGAAGCTTTCTTT. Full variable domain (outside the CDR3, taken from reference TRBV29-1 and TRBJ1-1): SAVISQKPSRDICQRGTSLTIQCQVDSQVTMMFWYRQQPGQSLTLIATANQGSEATYESGFVIDKFPISRPNLTFSTLTVSNMSPEDSSIYLCSVPGLINTEAFFGQGTRLTVV.

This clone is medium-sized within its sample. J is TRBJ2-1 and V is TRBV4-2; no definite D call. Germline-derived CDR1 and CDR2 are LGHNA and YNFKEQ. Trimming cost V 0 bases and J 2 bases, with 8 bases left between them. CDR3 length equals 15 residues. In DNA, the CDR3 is TGTGCCAGCAGCCAAGAAAGGCTAGCCTACAATGAGCAGTTCTTC. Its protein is CASSQERLAYNEQFF.

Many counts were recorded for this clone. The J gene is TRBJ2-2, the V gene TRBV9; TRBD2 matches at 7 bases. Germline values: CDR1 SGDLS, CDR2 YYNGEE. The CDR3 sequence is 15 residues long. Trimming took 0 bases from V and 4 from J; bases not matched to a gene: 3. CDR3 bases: TGTGCCAGCAGCGTAGGGCAGCGGGGCACCGGGGAGCTGTTTTTT. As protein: CASSVGQRGTGELFF.

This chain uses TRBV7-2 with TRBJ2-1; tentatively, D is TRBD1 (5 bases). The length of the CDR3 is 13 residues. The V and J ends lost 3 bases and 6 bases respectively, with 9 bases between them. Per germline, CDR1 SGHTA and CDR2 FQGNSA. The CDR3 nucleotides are TGTGCCAGCAGCTTCGCCAGGGTCAATGAGCAGTTCTTC. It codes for CASSFARVNEQFF.

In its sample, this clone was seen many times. CDR3: CASSTGTQETQYF. CDR3 coding DNA: TGTGCCAGCAGCACCGGGACTCAAGAGACCCAGTACTTC. This chain joins TRBV5-6 and TRBJ2-5, with TRBD2 as a possible D gene (6 bases). Trimming removed 4 bases at V and 2 bases at J, with 9 bases between. CDR1 SGHDT and CDR2 YYEEEE come from the germline V gene. The length of the CDR3 is 13 residues. Filled out from reference TRBV5-6 and TRBJ2-5, the complete variable domain reads DAGVTQSPTHLIKTRGQQVTLRCSPKSGHDTVSWYQQALGQGPQFIFQYYEEEERQRGNFPDRFSGHQFPNYSSELNVNALLLGDSALYLCASSTGTQETQYFGPGTRLLVL.

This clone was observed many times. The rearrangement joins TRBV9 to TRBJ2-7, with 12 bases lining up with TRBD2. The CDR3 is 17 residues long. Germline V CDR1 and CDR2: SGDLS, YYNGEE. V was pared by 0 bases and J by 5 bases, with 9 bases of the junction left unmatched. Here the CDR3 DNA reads TGTGCCAGCAGCGTAGGGCGACTAGCGGGAGTTGATCACGAGCAGTACTTC. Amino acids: CASSVGRLAGVDHEQYF.

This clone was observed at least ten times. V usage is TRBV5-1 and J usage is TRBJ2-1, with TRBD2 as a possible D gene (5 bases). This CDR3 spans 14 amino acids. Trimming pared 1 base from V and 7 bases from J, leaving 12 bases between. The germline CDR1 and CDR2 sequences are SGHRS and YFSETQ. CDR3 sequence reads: CASSLRVSGNEQFF. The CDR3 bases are TGCGCCAGCAGCTTGCGCGTCAGCGGAAATGAGCAGTTCTTC.

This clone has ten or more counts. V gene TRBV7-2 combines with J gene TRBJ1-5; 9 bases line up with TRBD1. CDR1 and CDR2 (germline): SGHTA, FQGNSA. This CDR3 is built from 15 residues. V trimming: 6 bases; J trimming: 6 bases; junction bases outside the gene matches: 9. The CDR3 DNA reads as TGTGCCAGCAGTGCCCCGGGACAGGGAAGTCAGCCCCAGCATTTT. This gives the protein CASSAPGQGSQPQHF.

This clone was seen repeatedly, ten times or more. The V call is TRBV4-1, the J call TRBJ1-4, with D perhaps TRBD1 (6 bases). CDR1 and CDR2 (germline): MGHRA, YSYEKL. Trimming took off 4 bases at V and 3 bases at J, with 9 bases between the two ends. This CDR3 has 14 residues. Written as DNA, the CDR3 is TGCGCCAGCAGCCTTAGGGGGTCTAATGAAAAACTGTTTTTT. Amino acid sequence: CASSLRGSNEKLFF.

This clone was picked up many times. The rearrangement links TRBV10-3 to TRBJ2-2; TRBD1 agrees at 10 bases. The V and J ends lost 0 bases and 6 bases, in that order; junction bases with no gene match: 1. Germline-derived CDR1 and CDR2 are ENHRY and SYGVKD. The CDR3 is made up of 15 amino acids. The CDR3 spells CAISESGQGAGELFF. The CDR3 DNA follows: TGTGCCATCAGTGAGTCCGGACAGGGGGCCGGGGAGCTGTTTTTT.